The T cell receptor beta chain under discussion was sequenced for a study of identical twins. TCRdb re-called the 5' RACE reads through MiXCR, storing one row per CDR3 protein. The sample includes approximately 230,000 distinct CDR3 sequences, around an eighth of them seen just once. V was pared by 2 bases and J by 5 bases, with 12 bases between. The CDR3 runs to 14 residues. Germline CDR1 and CDR2: MNHEY and SMNVEV (reference sequence). The chain recombines TRBV27 with TRBJ1-1; the D is unclear. The material sequenced was memory (CD45RO+) T cells sorted from blood. The origin of this receptor is a woman aged 18-29 years in good health. CDR3 region: CASSLLRGSTEAFF. The CDR3 DNA is TGTGCCAGCAGTTTACTCCGGGGAAGTACTGAAGCTTTCTTT.